These T cell receptor beta chains were read from a single sample in a study of T cell therapy after organ transplantation. Sequenced by immunoSEQ multiplex PCR; TCRdb stores in-frame clones only, minus some. The sample has 17,000 or so clones; 65% to 90% are singletons. These receptors are not linked to any known antigen. The sequenced sample was CD8+ T cells from blood, obtained after autologous CMV-specific T cell therapy. The receptor set was obtained from a human patient who had received a solid organ transplant and had CMV disease. Some T cells may be the graft donor's. CDR3s include the opening cysteine and the closing phenylalanine or tryptophan. The D gene is left open where the match is weak. Clone size is not always given. Where it is, it says once, few, many or a class for expanded clones.

clone_size	v_call	d_call	j_call	cdr3_nt	cdr3_aa
-	TRBV2	TRBD1	TRBJ1-3	TGTGCCAGCAGTGAAACCCATACAGGGGCCAAAACCGCCGACTCTGGAAACACCATATATTTT	CASSETHTGAKTADSGNTIYF
-	TRBV4-1	-	TRBJ1-5	TGCGCCAGCAGCCAAGATCTTGGGGCGGCAGGGTTGGGTCAGCCCCAGCATTTT	CASSQDLGAAGLGQPQHF
-	TRBV6-5	-	TRBJ1-1	TGTGCCATCAGGGACACAATCATGAACACTGAAGCTTTCTTT	CAIRDTIMNTEAFF
-	TRBV19	TRBD1	TRBJ1-5	TGTGCCAGTAGTATAGTGGGGCAGGGGGGTCAGCCCCAGCATTTT	CASSIVGQGGQPQHF
-	TRBV5-1	-	TRBJ2-1	TGCGCCAGCAGCCCCCGGACGGGGTCGGATGAGCAGTTCTTC	CASSPRTGSDEQFF
-	TRBV5-1	TRBD1	TRBJ2-7	TGCGCCAGCAGCGGGGACAGGGTAGGGTACGAGCAGTACTTC	CASSGDRVGYEQYF
once	TRBV6-5	-	TRBJ2-3	TGTGCCAGCAGTTACGTTGGGGGAGATACGCAGTATTTT	CASSYVGGDTQYF
-	TRBV5-4	-	TRBJ1-1	TGTGCCAGCAGCCGAACAGGGTCGGGCACTGAAGCTTTCTTT	CASSRTGSGTEAFF
-	TRBV6-4	-	TRBJ2-1	TGTGCCAGCAGTGACTCGAATTCCGCCTACAATGAGCAGTTCTTC	CASSDSNSAYNEQFF
-	TRBV5-6	TRBD1	TRBJ1-1	TGTGCCAGCAGCCCACACCCCCGACAGGGGCAGGTCGAAGCTTTCTTT	CASSPHPRQGQVEAFF
-	TRBV10-1	-	TRBJ2-3	TGCGCCAGCAGTGAGTCGCCGGGAGCGCAGTATTTT	CASSESPGAQYF
-	TRBV6-1	-	TRBJ2-7	TGTGCCAGCAGTGAGGTGTCAGGAAGCTCCTACGAGCAGTACTTC	CASSEVSGSSYEQYF
-	TRBV6-5	-	TRBJ1-1	TGTGCCAGCGGGTGGGCCTCCATGAACACTGAAGCTTTCTTT	CASGWASMNTEAFF
-	TRBV19	TRBD2	TRBJ2-2	TGTGCCAGTAGTATGGCTGTGGGGGGGAGCGGGGAGCTGTTTTTT	CASSMAVGGSGELFF
-	TRBV30	-	TRBJ2-7	TGTGCCTGGAGTGTCGGGGCGAGGTATAGCGAGCAGTACTTC	CAWSVGARYSEQYF
once	TRBV27	TRBD1	TRBJ1-4	TGTGCCAGCAGTCCATACAGGGGGGTTAATGAAAAACTGTTTTTT	CASSPYRGVNEKLFF
-	TRBV6-6	-	TRBJ2-5	TGTGCCAGCAGTTACGTGAGGAATCAAGAGACCCAGTACTTC	CASSYVRNQETQYF
-	TRBV2	-	TRBJ1-1	TGTGCCAGCAGTGGTTGGGTACGGACGAACACTGAAGCTTTCTTT	CASSGWVRTNTEAFF
-	TRBV7-3	-	TRBJ2-7	TGTGCCAGCAGCCCAGTTGGGGGGGCGGGACACTACGAGCAGTACTTC	CASSPVGGAGHYEQYF
-	TRBV11-2	-	TRBJ2-5	TGTGCCAGCACTACCCAACCAGCGGAAGGGGCCCAGTACTTC	CASTTQPAEGAQYF
once	TRBV7-9	-	TRBJ2-7	TGTGCCAGCAGCCGCGTCCTTGGCTTCGCGGAGGAGCAGTACTTC	CASSRVLGFAEEQYF
-	TRBV7-8	-	TRBJ1-5	TGTGCCAGCAGCTTATTATGGTTGCAGGGACGTCAGCCCCAGCATTTT	CASSLLWLQGRQPQHF
-	TRBV5-8	-	TRBJ1-5	TGTGCCAGCAGCAATACAGGGCTCAATCAGCCCCAGCATTTT	CASSNTGLNQPQHF
-	TRBV7-9	-	TRBJ2-7	TGTGCCAGCAGCCAAGGGCTTTCGCCCTACGAGCAGTACTTC	CASSQGLSPYEQYF
-	TRBV19	TRBD1	TRBJ1-1	TGTGCCAGTATCAAGACAGGGACCATGAACACTGAAGCTTTCTTT	CASIKTGTMNTEAFF
-	TRBV27	-	TRBJ1-2	TGTGCCAGCAGTCCTCAGCAGGGAGCTAACTATGGCTACACCTTC	CASSPQQGANYGYTF
-	TRBV5-6	TRBD1	TRBJ1-2	TGTGCCAGCAGCTCTCCGGGACAGGGGTTCAGTGGCTACACCTTC	CASSSPGQGFSGYTF
-	TRBV6-5	-	TRBJ2-7	TGTGCCAGCAGTTACGGGGGGTCGTACTCCTACGAGCAGTACTTC	CASSYGGSYSYEQYF
-	TRBV2	-	TRBJ2-7	TGTGCCAGCAGTCCTGCCCTTAACTACGAGCAGTACTTC	CASSPALNYEQYF
once	TRBV4-1	-	TRBJ2-6	TGCGCCAGCAGCCAACGGGTCCCTACTGGGGCCAACGTCCTGACTTTC	CASSQRVPTGANVLTF
-	TRBV5-5	-	TRBJ2-1	TGTGCCAGCAGCTTCCACAATGAGCAGTTCTTC	CASSFHNEQFF
-	TRBV5-6	TRBD1	TRBJ1-2	TGTGCCAGCAGCTTGAATGAGGGGGCAATGGCCTATGGCTACACCTTC	CASSLNEGAMAYGYTF
-	TRBV25-1	-	TRBJ1-4	TGTGCCAGCAGTGAATTAGGTACAGGGCCGTATAATGAAAAACTGTTTTTT	CASSELGTGPYNEKLFF
few	TRBV2	TRBD1	TRBJ2-7	TGTGCCACCCGGACAGGGGCCTACGAGCAGTACTTC	CATRTGAYEQYF
-	TRBV14	-	TRBJ2-7	TGTGCCAGCAGCCCATTCTTCGGGACGGAGTCCTACGAGCAGTACTTC	CASSPFFGTESYEQYF
-	TRBV4-1	TRBD2	TRBJ2-7	TGCGCCAGCAGCCAGACTAGCGGGAGCTCCTACGAGCAGTACTTC	CASSQTSGSSYEQYF
-	TRBV9	TRBD2	TRBJ2-3	TGTGCCAGCAGCGTAGACGTAGCGGGGAGCACAGATACGCAGTATTTT	CASSVDVAGSTDTQYF
-	TRBV11-3	TRBD1	TRBJ1-1	TGTGCCAGCAGCAACAGGGGGCCCACTGAAGCTTTCTTT	CASSNRGPTEAFF
-	TRBV2	-	TRBJ1-2	TGTGCCAGCAGTATTCGGGACTCCGATTATGGCTACACCTTC	CASSIRDSDYGYTF
-	TRBV30	-	TRBJ2-7	TGTGCCTGGCAGGGTGCCTACGAGCAGTACTTC	CAWQGAYEQYF
-	TRBV30	-	TRBJ1-2	TGTGCCTGGAGTGTAGGTCGTCCAGGGTCGGAGGGCTACACCTTC	CAWSVGRPGSEGYTF
-	TRBV2	-	TRBJ2-2	TGTGCCAGCAGGAACACCGGGGAGCTGTTTTTT	CASRNTGELFF